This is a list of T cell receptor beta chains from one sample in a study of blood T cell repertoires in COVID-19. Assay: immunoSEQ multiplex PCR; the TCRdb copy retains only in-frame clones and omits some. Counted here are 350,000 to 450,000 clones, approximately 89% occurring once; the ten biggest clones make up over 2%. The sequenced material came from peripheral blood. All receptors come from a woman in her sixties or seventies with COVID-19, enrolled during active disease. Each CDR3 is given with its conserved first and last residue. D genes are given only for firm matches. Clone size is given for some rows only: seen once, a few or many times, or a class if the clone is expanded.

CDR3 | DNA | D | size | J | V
CASRPPGQGNTEAFF | TGTGCCAGCAGACCTCCGGGACAGGGGAACACTGAAGCTTTCTTT | TRBD1 | . | TRBJ1-1 | TRBV11-2
CASSIGLIGTGDNQPQHF | TGTGCCAGCAGCATCGGACTAATTGGGACAGGTGACAATCAGCCCCAGCATTTT | TRBD1 | . | TRBJ1-5 | TRBV7-8
CASGSGTSGGAIETQYF | TGTGCTAGTGGTTCCGGGACTAGCGGGGGGGCAATAGAGACCCAGTACTTC | TRBD2 | . | TRBJ2-5 | TRBV12-5
CASSYSGQISTYEQYF | TGTGCCAGCAGTTATTCCGGACAGATTTCTACCTACGAGCAGTACTTC | . | few | TRBJ2-7 | TRBV6-5
CATSREASSYEQYF | TGTGCCACCAGCAGAGAGGCCAGCTCCTACGAGCAGTACTTC | . | . | TRBJ2-7 | TRBV15
CASSPSQGGQKETQYF | TGTGCCAGTAGTCCCTCTCAAGGGGGACAAAAAGAGACCCAGTACTTC | . | . | TRBJ2-5 | TRBV19
CASSQNTVTNEKLFF | TGCGCCAGCAGCCAGAACACCGTCACTAATGAAAAACTGTTTTTT | . | . | TRBJ1-4 | TRBV5-1
CASSLASALDRGLFYGYTF | TGTGCCAGCAGCTTAGCCTCAGCCCTGGACAGGGGTTTGTTCTATGGCTACACCTTC | TRBD1 | once | TRBJ1-2 | TRBV7-8
CASSLTQGGLAGVQAQYF | TGTGCCAGCAGCTTAACCCAAGGGGGACTAGCGGGGGTCCAGGCCCAGTACTTC | TRBD2 | . | TRBJ2-5 | TRBV7-2
CASSVVGMDTQYF | TGTGCCAGCAGCGTAGTCGGTATGGATACGCAGTATTTT | . | . | TRBJ2-3 | TRBV9
CASSPGSYGYTF | TGTGCCAGCTCACCGGGCAGCTATGGCTACACCTTC | . | once | TRBJ1-2 | TRBV18
CASSMDGWNTEAFF | TGCGCCAGCAGCATGGACGGTTGGAACACTGAAGCTTTCTTT | . | . | TRBJ1-1 | TRBV5-1
CASSQASPYNEQFF | TGTGCCAGCAGCCAAGCTAGTCCCTACAATGAGCAGTTCTTC | . | . | TRBJ2-1 | TRBV3-1/TRBV3-2
CASTKGTGPNYGYTF | TGTGCCAGCACGAAAGGGACAGGGCCTAACTATGGCTACACCTTC | TRBD1 | many | TRBJ1-2 | TRBV6-6
CASALAGSSGNTIYF | TGTGCTAGTGCCCTTGCGGGGAGCTCTGGAAACACCATATATTTT | . | . | TRBJ1-3 | TRBV12-5
CASSATGDNSPLHF | TGTGCCAGCTCAGCTACAGGGGATAATTCACCCCTCCACTTT | TRBD1 | . | TRBJ1-6 | TRBV18
CASSERQGKRGFYNSPLHF | TGTGCCAGCAGTGAACGACAGGGCAAGAGGGGTTTCTATAATTCACCCCTCCACTTT | TRBD1 | few | TRBJ1-6 | TRBV2
CASSLGPGMNTEAFF | TGTGCCAGCAGCTTAGGGCCGGGGATGAACACTGAAGCTTTCTTT | . | . | TRBJ1-1 | TRBV7-6
CASSLGLDSGELFF | TGTGCCAGCAGTCTTGGACTCGACTCCGGGGAGCTGTTTTTT | . | . | TRBJ2-2 | TRBV2
CASSLSGTGTGIQYF | TGTGCCAGCAGCCTTTCAGGGACAGGAACGGGCATTCAGTACTTC | TRBD1 | . | TRBJ2-4 | TRBV5-4
CASSQSSGTWNEQFF | TGTGCCAGCAGCCAAAGTAGCGGGACCTGGAATGAGCAGTTCTTC | TRBD2 | . | TRBJ2-1 | TRBV3-1/TRBV3-2
CASSPTSSDTQYF | TGTGCCAGCAGCCCTACTTCGTCCGATACGCAGTATTTT | . | . | TRBJ2-3 | TRBV7-3
CASSLTGPYNSPLHF | TGTGCCAGCAGCTTAACCGGTCCCTATAATTCACCCCTCCACTTT | . | . | TRBJ1-6 | TRBV7-3
CASSTGLDEQYF | TGTGCCAGCAGTACAGGGTTGGACGAGCAGTACTTC | . | . | TRBJ2-7 | TRBV12-3/TRBV12-4
CASSLSPGGVSSPLHF | TGTGCCAGCAGTTTATCCCCGGGAGGGGTGAGCTCACCCCTCCACTTT | . | once | TRBJ1-6 | TRBV27
CASSLGAGGIYEQYF | TGTGCCAGCAGCTTGGGAGCGGGGGGCATCTACGAGCAGTACTTC | TRBD2 | . | TRBJ2-7 | TRBV5-4
CASSPWDRVFFRRGYTF | TGCGCCAGCAGTCCGTGGGACAGGGTTTTCTTCCGCCGTGGCTACACCTTC | TRBD1 | . | TRBJ1-2 | TRBV23-1
CASSPLGRERTDTQYF | TGTGCCAGCAGCCCCCTGGGCAGGGAACGCACAGATACGCAGTATTTT | . | . | TRBJ2-3 | TRBV7-8
CSVYIPGGNYGYTF | TGCAGCGTGTATATTCCGGGGGGGAACTATGGCTACACCTTC | . | . | TRBJ1-2 | TRBV29-1
CASSNSGEHGYTF | TGTGCCAGCAGCAACTCGGGAGAACATGGCTACACCTTC | . | . | TRBJ1-2 | TRBV7-3
CASSDGLAEMDEQFF | TGTGCCAGCAGTGACGGACTAGCGGAAATGGATGAGCAGTTCTTC | TRBD2 | . | TRBJ2-1 | TRBV6-1
CASSPLGGANVLTF | TGTGCCAGCAGCCCCCTCGGGGGGGCCAACGTCCTGACTTTC | . | once | TRBJ2-6 | TRBV6-5
CASSFGADSQNTEAFF | TGCGCCAGCAGCTTCGGCGCTGACAGCCAGAACACTGAAGCTTTCTTT | . | . | TRBJ1-1 | TRBV5-1
CASNSRDKLYGYTF | TGTGCCAGCAATAGCCGGGACAAACTTTATGGCTACACCTTC | . | . | TRBJ1-2 | TRBV6-5
CSVRTGGTGELFF | TGCAGCGTACGGACAGGGGGCACCGGGGAGCTGTTTTTT | TRBD1 | . | TRBJ2-2 | TRBV29-1
CASSSGTPSYEQYF | TGTGCCAGCAGTTCCGGGACTCCGTCCTACGAGCAGTACTTC | . | . | TRBJ2-7 | TRBV6-5
CASSSRAASSGNTIYF | TGTGCCAGCTCATCACGGGCCGCGAGCTCTGGAAACACCATATATTTT | . | . | TRBJ1-3 | TRBV18
CASSPLQGASYEQYF | TGTGCCAGCTCCCCCTTACAGGGGGCCTCCTACGAGCAGTACTTC | TRBD1 | . | TRBJ2-7 | TRBV18
CASRTGPYEQYF | TGTGCCAGCAGGACAGGTCCCTACGAGCAGTACTTC | . | few | TRBJ2-7 | TRBV2
CASSLAGTEAFF | TGTGCCAGCTCACTCGCGGGCACTGAAGCTTTCTTT | . | . | TRBJ1-1 | TRBV18
CASSLTGQNTGELFF | TGTGCCAGCAGTTTGACAGGGCAGAACACCGGGGAGCTGTTTTTT | TRBD1 | few | TRBJ2-2 | TRBV6-5
CASSPLAGAHYNEQFF | TGTGCCAGCAGTCCACTAGCGGGGGCCCACTACAATGAGCAGTTCTTC | TRBD2 | . | TRBJ2-1 | TRBV25-1
CASSLRQGAYSNQPQHF | TGTGCCAGCTCACTAAGACAGGGGGCTTATAGCAATCAGCCCCAGCATTTT | TRBD1 | . | TRBJ1-5 | TRBV18
CASSIVAGSNEKLFF | TGTGCCAGTAGTATAGTAGCCGGGAGTAATGAAAAACTGTTTTTT | . | once | TRBJ1-4 | TRBV19
CAIRGERVIYNEQFF | TGTGCCATCAGGGGGGAGCGGGTGATCTACAATGAGCAGTTCTTC | . | . | TRBJ2-1 | TRBV10-3
CASSSGQGGMYTEAFF | TGCGCCAGCAGCTCCGGACAGGGGGGGATGTACACTGAAGCTTTCTTT | TRBD1 | . | TRBJ1-1 | TRBV5-1
CASSIRDTSLKLFF | TGCGCCAGCAGCATACGGGACACATCCCTAAAACTGTTTTTT | . | . | TRBJ1-4 | TRBV5-1
CASSLTNPNTGELFF | TGCGCCAGCAGCTTAACAAACCCGAACACCGGGGAGCTGTTTTTT | . | . | TRBJ2-2 | TRBV5-1
CASSLVSGAPEGTQYF | TGTGCCAGCAGCTTAGTAAGTGGGGCCCCCGAAGGGACCCAGTACTTC | . | . | TRBJ2-5 | TRBV7-8
CASSFPGRMTEAFF | TGTGCCAGCAGCTTCCCGGGGAGAATGACTGAAGCTTTCTTT | . | . | TRBJ1-1 | TRBV5-4
CASSYGHGNYGYTF | TGTGCCAGCAGTTACGGGCACGGTAACTATGGCTACACCTTC | . | . | TRBJ1-2 | TRBV6-5
CAISERGTEAFF | TGTGCCATCAGTGAGAGGGGGACCGAAGCTTTCTTT | . | . | TRBJ1-1 | TRBV10-3
CASSFSGSYGYTF | TGTGCCAGCAGTTTTTCCGGGAGCTATGGCTACACCTTC | . | . | TRBJ1-2 | TRBV12-3/TRBV12-4
CASSLSTAGPLSYEQYF | TGCGCCAGCAGCTTGTCTACAGCGGGGCCTCTCTCCTACGAGCAGTACTTC | TRBD2 | . | TRBJ2-7 | TRBV5-1